These T cell receptor beta chains were read from a single sample in a study of T-cell reconstitution after alpha-beta-depleted transplantation in children. TCRdb processed the PCR reads anew with MiXCR; each CDR3 protein has one entry. This sample has fewer than 250,000 distinct CDR3 sequences, with approximately 15% found just once. The source was PBMCs, mostly from graft donor cells, collected 360 days after TCRalphabeta/CD19-depleted stem cell transplant. Receptor source: a male patient under 10 years old who had a stem cell transplant for acute lymphoblastic leukemia, so the T cells may come from the graft donor. The CDR3 runs from the conserved cysteine through the conserved F or W. A D gene is named only where the DNA matches it firmly. A clone size is listed for some rows: how often the clone was seen (once, few, many), or a class if it is expanded.

v_call	clone_size	d_call	j_call	cdr3_nt	cdr3_aa
TRBV12-3/TRBV12-4	few	-	TRBJ2-5	TGTGCCAGCAGGCTATTCCGTTCAGGGTGGGAGACCCAGTACTTC	CASRLFRSGWETQYF
TRBV7-9	few	TRBD1	TRBJ1-1	TGTGCCAGCAGCTTAACCGGGACAGGGGGTGGCACTGAAGCTTTCTTT	CASSLTGTGGGTEAFF
TRBV10-3	few	-	TRBJ2-5	TGTGCCATCACCGCAGGGCCCCGAGAGACCCAGTACTTC	CAITAGPRETQYF
TRBV12-3/TRBV12-4	few	-	TRBJ1-5	TGTGCCAGCAGTTTAGTCAATCAGCCCCAGCATTTT	CASSLVNQPQHF
TRBV5-6	-	-	TRBJ2-7	TGTGCCAGCAGCTTGGCAGTCACCTACGAGCAGTACTTC	CASSLAVTYEQYF
TRBV7-8	few	-	TRBJ2-7	TGTGCCAGCAGCTCCTGGCGGGGTGGGGTAAATGTCCACGAGCAGTACTTC	CASSSWRGGVNVHEQYF
TRBV20-1	few	-	TRBJ2-3	TGCAGTGCTAGGCAGCGGACTAGCACAGATACGCAGTATTTT	CSARQRTSTDTQYF
TRBV29-1	-	-	TRBJ1-2	TGCAGCGTTGTTGGACAGACTAACTATGGCTACACCTTC	CSVVGQTNYGYTF
TRBV5-1	-	TRBD2	TRBJ2-5	TGCGCCAGCAGCTTGGGTCGACTAGCGGGGGGAAGGGGTGAGACCCAGTACTTC	CASSLGRLAGGRGETQYF
TRBV20-1	few	-	TRBJ1-1	TGCAGTGCTAGGACTGAAGCTTTCTTT	CSARTEAFF
TRBV5-6	-	-	TRBJ1-1	TGTGCCAGCAGCTTGGTCAGCGCTACCTTTTACACTGAAGCTTTCTTT	CASSLVSATFYTEAFF
TRBV12-3/TRBV12-4	few	-	TRBJ1-5	TGTGCCAGCACCCTGGGGGGTCCGAGCAATCAGCCCCAGCATTTT	CASTLGGPSNQPQHF
TRBV4-3	-	TRBD2	TRBJ2-7	TGCGCCAGCAGCCAAGATGCGCTAGCGGGGCTCTACGAGCAGTACTTC	CASSQDALAGLYEQYF
TRBV15	many	TRBD1	TRBJ2-7	TGTGCCACCAGCAGAGCAACAGGGGGTAGCTCCTACGAGCAGTACTTC	CATSRATGGSSYEQYF
TRBV9	-	TRBD1	TRBJ1-4	TGTGCCAGCAGCGTAGGACAGGGGAGTGAAAAACTGTTTTTT	CASSVGQGSEKLFF
TRBV12-3/TRBV12-4	-	-	TRBJ2-3	TGTGCCAGCAGTAGGCTCGGGGATACGCAGTATTTT	CASSRLGDTQYF
TRBV10-1	once	-	TRBJ2-3	TGCGCCAGCAGTGAGTCGGCGGACTCAAAGAGGGATACGCAGTATTTT	CASSESADSKRDTQYF
TRBV12-3/TRBV12-4	-	-	TRBJ2-6	TGTGCCAGCAGCCGAACAACACGCTCTGGGGCCAACGTCCTGACTTTC	CASSRTTRSGANVLTF
TRBV6-5	few	-	TRBJ2-7	TGTGCCAGCAGTTACTCCCCCCAGGGAGGAGCCCTCTCCTACGAGCAGTACTTC	CASSYSPQGGALSYEQYF
TRBV2	once	-	TRBJ2-6	TGTGCCAGCGGCTGGGACCTGTGGTCTGGGGCCAACGTCCTGACTTTC	CASGWDLWSGANVLTF
TRBV4-3	few	-	TRBJ2-6	TGCGCCAGCAGCCATGGGGGCGCGAGCTCTGGGGCCAACGTCCTGACTTTC	CASSHGGASSGANVLTF
TRBV4-2	once	-	TRBJ2-1	TGTGCCAGCAGCCCTTCGCGGGATGAGCAGTTCTTC	CASSPSRDEQFF
TRBV28	-	-	TRBJ2-7	TGTGCCAGCAGGTCTGGGTCTTCTGGGAACGAGCAGTACTTC	CASRSGSSGNEQYF